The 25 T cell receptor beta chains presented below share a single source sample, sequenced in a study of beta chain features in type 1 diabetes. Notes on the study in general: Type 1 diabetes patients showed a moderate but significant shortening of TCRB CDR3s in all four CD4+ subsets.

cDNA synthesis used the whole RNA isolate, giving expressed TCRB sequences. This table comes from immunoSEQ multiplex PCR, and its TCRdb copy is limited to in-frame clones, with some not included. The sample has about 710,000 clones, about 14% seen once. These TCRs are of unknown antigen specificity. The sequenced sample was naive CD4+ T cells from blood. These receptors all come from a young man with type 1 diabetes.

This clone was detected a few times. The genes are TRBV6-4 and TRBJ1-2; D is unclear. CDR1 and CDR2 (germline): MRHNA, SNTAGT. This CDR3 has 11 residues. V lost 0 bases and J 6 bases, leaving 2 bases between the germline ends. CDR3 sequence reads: CASSDSDGYTF. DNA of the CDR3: TGTGCCAGCAGTGACTCGGATGGCTACACCTTC.

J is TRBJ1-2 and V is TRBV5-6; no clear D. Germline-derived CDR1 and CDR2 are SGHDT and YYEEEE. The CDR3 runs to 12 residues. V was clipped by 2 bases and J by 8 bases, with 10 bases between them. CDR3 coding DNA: TGTGCCAGCAGCTTATCAGCAGAAGGCTACACCTTC. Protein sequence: CASSLSAEGYTF.

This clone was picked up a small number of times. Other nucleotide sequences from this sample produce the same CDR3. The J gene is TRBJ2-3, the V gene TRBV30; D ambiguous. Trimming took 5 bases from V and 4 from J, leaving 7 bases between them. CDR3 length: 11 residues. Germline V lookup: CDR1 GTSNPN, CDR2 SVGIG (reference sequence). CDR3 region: CAWGRADTQYF. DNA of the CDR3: TGTGCCTGGGGCCGGGCAGATACGCAGTATTTT.

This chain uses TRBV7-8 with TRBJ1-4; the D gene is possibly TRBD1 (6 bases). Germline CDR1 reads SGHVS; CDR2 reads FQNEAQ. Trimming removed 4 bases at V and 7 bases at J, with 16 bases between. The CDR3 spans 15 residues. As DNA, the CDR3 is TGTGCCAGCAGCTCTTCGACAGGTTTACGTGAAAAACTGTTTTTT. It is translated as CASSSSTGLREKLFF.

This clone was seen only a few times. DNA of the CDR3: TGTGCCAGCAGTGAGGATCATGCGGGCTACGAGCAGTACTTC. This gives the protein CASSEDHAGYEQYF. The chain recombines TRBV25-1 with TRBJ2-7; perhaps TRBD2 as D (5 bases). The CDR3 extends over 14 amino acids. Germline-derived CDR1 and CDR2 are MGHDK and SYGVNS. Trimming shortened V by 3 bases and J by 3 bases, and 12 bases separated the two germline ends.

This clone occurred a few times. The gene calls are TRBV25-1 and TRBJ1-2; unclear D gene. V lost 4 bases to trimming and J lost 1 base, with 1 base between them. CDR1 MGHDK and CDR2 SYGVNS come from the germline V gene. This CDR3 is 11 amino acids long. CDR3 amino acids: CASSVNYGYTF. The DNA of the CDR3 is TGTGCCAGCAGTGTTAACTATGGCTACACCTTC.

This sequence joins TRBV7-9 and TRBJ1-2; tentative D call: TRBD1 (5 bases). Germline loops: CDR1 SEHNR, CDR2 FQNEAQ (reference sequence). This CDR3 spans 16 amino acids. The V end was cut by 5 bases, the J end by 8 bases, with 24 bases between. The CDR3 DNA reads TGTGCCAGCAGCAAATGGACACGGGACTCCGAGGGAGGCTACACCTTC. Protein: CASSKWTRDSEGGYTF.

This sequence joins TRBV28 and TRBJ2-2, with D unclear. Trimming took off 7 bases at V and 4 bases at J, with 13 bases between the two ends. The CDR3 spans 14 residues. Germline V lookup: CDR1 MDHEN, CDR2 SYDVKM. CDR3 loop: CASIRPPGTGELFF. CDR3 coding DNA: TGTGCCAGCATCCGGCCTCCTGGCACCGGGGAGCTGTTTTTT.

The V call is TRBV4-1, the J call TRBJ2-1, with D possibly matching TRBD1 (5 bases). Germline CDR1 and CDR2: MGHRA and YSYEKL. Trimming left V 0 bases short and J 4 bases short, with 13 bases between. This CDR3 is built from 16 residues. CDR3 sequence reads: CASSQDEAGFYNEQFF. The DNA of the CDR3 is TGCGCCAGCAGCCAAGATGAGGCAGGGTTTTACAATGAGCAGTTCTTC.

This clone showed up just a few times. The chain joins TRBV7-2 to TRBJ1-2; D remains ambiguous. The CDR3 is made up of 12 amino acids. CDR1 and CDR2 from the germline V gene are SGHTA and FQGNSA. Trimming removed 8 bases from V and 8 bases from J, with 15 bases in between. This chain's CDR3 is CASSGNWNGYTF. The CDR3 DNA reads TGTGCCAGCTCGGGGAACTGGAACGGCTACACCTTC.

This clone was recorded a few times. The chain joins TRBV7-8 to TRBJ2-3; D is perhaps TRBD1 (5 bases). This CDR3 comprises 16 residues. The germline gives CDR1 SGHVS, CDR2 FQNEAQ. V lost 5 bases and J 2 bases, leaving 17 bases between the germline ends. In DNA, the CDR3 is TGTGCCAGCAGCACGAGCAGGGCTATAGCCACAGATACGCAGTATTTT. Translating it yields CASSTSRAIATDTQYF.

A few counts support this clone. CDR3 nucleotide sequence: TGTGCCAGCAGCGTAGCTGGAGGCAGGGTAAGGGAAAAACTGTTTTTT. This codes for CASSVAGGRVREKLFF. This rearrangement joins TRBV9 to TRBJ1-4, with D possibly matching TRBD1 (5 bases). CDR1 and CDR2 from the germline V gene are SGDLS and YYNGEE. The length of the CDR3 is 16 residues. The V gene lost 0 bases and the J gene lost 8 bases, with 17 bases spanning the gap. The full variable domain, rest sourced from reference TRBV9 and TRBJ1-4, is DSGVTQTPKHLITATGQRVTLRCSPRSGDLSVYWYQQSLDQGLQFLIQYYNGEERAKGNILERFSAQQFPDLHSELNLSSLELGDSALYFCASSVAGGRVREKLFFGSGTQLSVL.

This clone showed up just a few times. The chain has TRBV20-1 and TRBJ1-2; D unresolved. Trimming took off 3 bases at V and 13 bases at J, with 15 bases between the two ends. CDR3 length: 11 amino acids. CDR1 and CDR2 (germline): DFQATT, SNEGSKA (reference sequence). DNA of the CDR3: TGCAGTGCTAGCGGCGCCCTGCTTCCCACCTTC. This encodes CSASGALLPTF.

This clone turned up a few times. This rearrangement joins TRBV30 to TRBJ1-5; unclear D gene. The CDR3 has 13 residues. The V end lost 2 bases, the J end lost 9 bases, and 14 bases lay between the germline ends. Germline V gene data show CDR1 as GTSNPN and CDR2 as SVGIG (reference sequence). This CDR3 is CAWSPAGLSPQHF. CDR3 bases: TGTGCCTGGAGTCCTGCGGGGTTATCGCCCCAGCATTTT.

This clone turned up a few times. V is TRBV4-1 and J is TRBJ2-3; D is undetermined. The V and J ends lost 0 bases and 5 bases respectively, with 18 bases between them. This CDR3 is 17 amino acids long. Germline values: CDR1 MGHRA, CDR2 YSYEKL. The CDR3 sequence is CASSQEQSGPARDTQYF. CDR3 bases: TGCGCCAGCAGCCAAGAACAATCGGGCCCCGCCAGAGATACGCAGTATTTT.

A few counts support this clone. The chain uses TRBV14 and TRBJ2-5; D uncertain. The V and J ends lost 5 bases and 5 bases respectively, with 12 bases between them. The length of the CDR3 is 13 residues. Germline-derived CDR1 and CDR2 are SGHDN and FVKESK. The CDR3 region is CASSYTVLETQYF. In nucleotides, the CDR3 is TGTGCCAGCAGCTACACTGTCCTGGAGACCCAGTACTTC.

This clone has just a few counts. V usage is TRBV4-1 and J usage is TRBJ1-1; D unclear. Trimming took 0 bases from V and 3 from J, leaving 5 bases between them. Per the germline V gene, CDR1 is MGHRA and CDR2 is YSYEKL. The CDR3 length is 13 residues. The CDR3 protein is CASSQDQYTEAFF. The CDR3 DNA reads TGCGCCAGCAGCCAAGATCAATACACTGAAGCTTTCTTT.

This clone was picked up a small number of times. CDR3 coding DNA: TGTGCCAGCAGCTTTTGGACTGGTTACGGAAACACCATATATTTT. Protein product: CASSFWTGYGNTIYF. The J gene is TRBJ1-3, the V gene TRBV7-2; D is uncertain. In germline, CDR1 is SGHTA, CDR2 FQGNSA. The CDR3 has 15 residues. V was trimmed by 3 bases and J by 4 bases, leaving 13 bases between them.

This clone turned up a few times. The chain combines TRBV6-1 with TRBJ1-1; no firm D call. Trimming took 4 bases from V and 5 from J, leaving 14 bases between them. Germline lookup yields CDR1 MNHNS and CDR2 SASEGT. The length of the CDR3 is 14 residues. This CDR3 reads CASSVPRRETEAFF. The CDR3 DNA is TGTGCCAGCAGTGTACCGAGGCGGGAAACTGAAGCTTTCTTT.

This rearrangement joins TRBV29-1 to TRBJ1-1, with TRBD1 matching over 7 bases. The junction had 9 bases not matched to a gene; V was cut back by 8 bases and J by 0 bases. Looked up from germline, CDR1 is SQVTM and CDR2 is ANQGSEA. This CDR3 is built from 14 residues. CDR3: CSSAVTGVNTEAFF. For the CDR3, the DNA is TGCAGCTCCGCCGTCACAGGGGTGAACACTGAAGCTTTCTTT.

CDR3: CASSHPAGMSDEQFF. The CDR3 bases are TGTGCCAGCAGTCACCCTGCAGGGATGAGCGATGAGCAGTTCTTC. The chain uses TRBV6-6 and TRBJ2-1; weak D call: TRBD1 (5 bases). CDR3 length: 15 amino acids. V dropped 5 bases and J dropped 8 bases, with 19 bases sitting between them. Per the germline V gene, CDR1 is MNHNY and CDR2 is SVGAGI (reference sequence).

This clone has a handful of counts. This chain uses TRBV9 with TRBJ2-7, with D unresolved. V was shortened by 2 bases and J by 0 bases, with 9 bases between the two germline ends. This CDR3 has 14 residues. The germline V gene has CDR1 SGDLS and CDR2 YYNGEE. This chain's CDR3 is CASSVSPNSYEQYF. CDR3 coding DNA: TGTGCCAGCAGCGTTTCCCCCAACTCCTACGAGCAGTACTTC.

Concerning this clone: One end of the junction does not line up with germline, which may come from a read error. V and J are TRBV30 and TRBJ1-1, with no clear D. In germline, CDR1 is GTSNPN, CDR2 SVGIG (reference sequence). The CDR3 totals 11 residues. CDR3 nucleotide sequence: TGTGCCTGGAGTGTACAAATGTGGCACGGGTTT. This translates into CAWSVQMWHGF.

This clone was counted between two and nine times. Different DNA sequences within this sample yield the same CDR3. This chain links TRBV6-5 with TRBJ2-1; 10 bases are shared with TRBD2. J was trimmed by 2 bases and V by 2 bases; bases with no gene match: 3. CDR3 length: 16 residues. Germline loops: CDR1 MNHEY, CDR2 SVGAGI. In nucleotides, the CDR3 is TGTGCCAGCAGTTACCTACTAGCGGGAACCTACAATGAGCAGTTCTTC. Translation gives CASSYLLAGTYNEQFF.

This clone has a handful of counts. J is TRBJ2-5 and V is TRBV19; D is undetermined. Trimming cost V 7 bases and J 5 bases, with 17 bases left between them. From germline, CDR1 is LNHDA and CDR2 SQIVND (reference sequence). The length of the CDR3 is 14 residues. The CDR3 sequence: CASTSLDSRETQYF. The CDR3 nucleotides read TGTGCCAGTACCTCGCTTGACTCTCGGGAGACCCAGTACTTC.